A selection of T cell receptor beta chains follows, all from one sample in a study of T cell clonotyping in hematopoietic cell transplantation. The protocol was immunoSEQ multiplex PCR, while the TCRdb copy is restricted to in-frame clones and leaves out a portion. Found here are about 15,000 clones, about three fifths of them singletons; the top ten hold about 8.8%. Specimen: PBMCs. These receptors all come from a human donor who either received an allogeneic hematopoietic cell transplant for a myeloid malignancy or was a related donor (not recorded which). Some clones in this sample may be carry-over from other donors' samples. CDR3s include the opening cysteine and the closing phenylalanine or tryptophan. Fields, in order: J gene, V gene, clone size, D gene, CDR3 DNA, CDR3 protein. The D gene is left open where the match is weak. Part of the rows lack a size; the others show once, few, many or a class for expanded clones.

TRBJ2-7 TRBV6-5 few TRBD1 TGTGCCAGCAGTTACTCCGGACAGGGCTACGAGCAGTACTTC CASSYSGQGYEQYF
TRBJ2-7 TRBV5-1 . TRBD2 TGCGCCAGCAGCTTGGATGGGGGGGTGGACGACGAGCAGTACTTC CASSLDGGVDDEQYF
TRBJ2-2 TRBV5-6 once . TGTGCCAGCAGCTTGGACGTGGTTACCGGGGAGCTGTTTTTT CASSLDVVTGELFF
TRBJ2-7 TRBV6-5 . TRBD1 TGTGCCAGCAGTTCTATTGGGACAGGCTACGAGCAGTACTTC CASSSIGTGYEQYF
TRBJ1-5 TRBV7-6 few TRBD1 TGTGCCAGCAGCTTAGGACAGGGAGGTCAGCCCCAGCATTTT CASSLGQGGQPQHF
TRBJ1-1 TRBV9 . . TGTGCCAGCAGCGTGAGGGGGAATCCGAACACTGAAGCTTTCTTT CASSVRGNPNTEAFF
TRBJ2-2 TRBV6-5 . TRBD1 TGTGCCAGCAGTTACTCCGGGACAGGGGATGCCGGGGAGCTGTTTTTT CASSYSGTGDAGELFF
TRBJ2-7 TRBV25-1 . . TGTGCCAGCACTGCACGGGACGCGCTCTACGAGCAGTACTTC CASTARDALYEQYF
TRBJ1-6 TRBV6-1 . . TGTGCCAGCAGAGGTCGCCCGACGGGTAATTCACCCCTCCACTTT CASRGRPTGNSPLHF
TRBJ2-2 TRBV28 . TRBD2 TGTGCCAGCAGTTTATGGAGGCTAGCGGGAGGACCCGGGGAGCTGTTTTTT CASSLWRLAGGPGELFF
TRBJ1-1 TRBV30 . . TGTGCCAGGACGGACCCGAACACTGAAGCTTTCTTT CARTDPNTEAFF
TRBJ2-1 TRBV5-1 . TRBD2 TGCGCCAGCAGCGCACTAGCGGGGGGTTACAATGAGCAGTTCTTC CASSALAGGYNEQFF
TRBJ1-2 TRBV6-5 few . TGTGCCAGCACCCTAAGCTCTGCAGCTCCTTATGGCTACACCTTC CASTLSSAAPYGYTF
TRBJ2-3 TRBV7-9 . . TGTGCCACCGGAGGGTACCAGGCAGATACGCAGTATTTT CATGGYQADTQYF
TRBJ2-1 TRBV2 . TRBD2 TGTGCCAGCAGTCCGAGGACTAGCGGATACAATGAGCAGTTCTTC CASSPRTSGYNEQFF
TRBJ2-7 TRBV30 . . TGTGCCTGGAGTGCGGGCGGAGTGAGCTCCTACGAGCAGTACTTC CAWSAGGVSSYEQYF
TRBJ2-1 TRBV14 few TRBD2 TGTGCCAGCAGCCAAGACGAGCGGGAGGGCTTAAATGAGCAGTTCTTC CASSQDEREGLNEQFF
TRBJ2-4 TRBV30 . . TGTGCCTGGAGTGTAACCGGAAACATTCAGTACTTC CAWSVTGNIQYF
TRBJ1-1 TRBV30 . TRBD1 TGTGCCTGGAGTAAGGGGGGGACAGGGGGCTCCACGTCGGGTGAAGCTTTCTTT CAWSKGGTGGSTSGEAFF
TRBJ1-2 TRBV7-9 . . TGTGCCAGCAGCTTAGAACACCTCGGGTCGGGCTACACCTTC CASSLEHLGSGYTF
TRBJ1-5 TRBV6-5 . . TGTGCCAGCAGCAGAGACAGAAGAAAGGATCAGCCCCAGCATTTT CASSRDRRKDQPQHF
TRBJ1-1 TRBV20-1 . . TGCAGTGCTAGCCCGAACACTGAAGCTTTCTTT CSASPNTEAFF
TRBJ1-5 TRBV2 . . TGTGCCAGCAGTGTGGAGGGGAAAAATAGCAATCAGCCCCAGCATTTT CASSVEGKNSNQPQHF
TRBJ2-7 TRBV27 . . TGTGCCAGCAGTTTATCCCAGGGGATCCACGAGCAGTACTTC CASSLSQGIHEQYF
TRBJ2-1 TRBV5-4 . TRBD2 TGTGCCAGCCCCCACCCCGGGACTAGCGGGGCTGGTGAGCAGTTCTTC CASPHPGTSGAGEQFF
TRBJ2-7 TRBV13 . TRBD1 TGTGCCAGCAGCAGGCGACAGGGGAGCTCCTACGAGCAGTACTTC CASSRRQGSSYEQYF
TRBJ2-7 TRBV14 . TRBD1 TGTGCCAGCAGCCAACTACAGGGGTTCGAGCAGTACTTC CASSQLQGFEQYF
TRBJ2-2 TRBV20-1 . . TGCAGTGCTTTAGACGGCGGGGAGCTGTTTTTT CSALDGGELFF
TRBJ2-7 TRBV9 . TRBD2 TGTGCCAGCAGCGTAGGAAGCTCCGTGAGCGGGGGGATCTACGAGCAGTACTTC CASSVGSSVSGGIYEQYF
TRBJ1-2 TRBV2 . . TGTGCCAGCAGTGAAGGGTTAAACTATGGCTACACCTTC CASSEGLNYGYTF
TRBJ2-3 TRBV5-1 . . TGCGCCAGCAGCTTGGGATTCGTCACTCTCACAGATACGCAGTATTTT CASSLGFVTLTDTQYF
TRBJ2-2 TRBV30 . . TGTGCCTGGAAAGGCGGGCCTGAGGGCACCGGGGAGCTGTTTTTT CAWKGGPEGTGELFF
TRBJ2-3 TRBV9 . TRBD1 TGTGCCAGCAGCCCGGACAGGGGGCATGCAGATACGCAGTATTTT CASSPDRGHADTQYF
TRBJ1-1 TRBV7-2 few TRBD1 TGTGCCAGCAGCTTCCGGGACAGGAACACTGAAGCTTTCTTT CASSFRDRNTEAFF
TRBJ1-2 TRBV6-1 few TRBD1 TGTGCCAGCAGTGCCAGGACAGGGGGTGGCTACACCTTC CASSARTGGGYTF
TRBJ2-5 TRBV4-1 . TRBD1 TGCGCCAGCAGCCAAGATAGAGCAGGGGGACAAGAGACCCAGTACTTC CASSQDRAGGQETQYF
TRBJ1-5 TRBV9 . . TGTGCCAGCAGCCCGGGGGCAGGGGCAAATCAGCCCCAGCATTTT CASSPGAGANQPQHF
TRBJ1-6 TRBV7-2 . . TGTGCCAGCAGCCTGGACAAGGGTAATTCACCCCTCCACTTT CASSLDKGNSPLHF
TRBJ1-1 TRBV5-6 . . TGTGCCAGCAGCCACGGGGGTATGAACACTGAAGCTTTCTTT CASSHGGMNTEAFF
TRBJ1-5 TRBV7-9 few . TGTGCCAGCAGTGACAGTTATCAGCCCCAGCATTTT CASSDSYQPQHF
TRBJ2-7 TRBV5-6 . TRBD1 TGTGCCAGCAGCCCTGAACAGGGGCGCCGCGAGCAGTACTTC CASSPEQGRREQYF
TRBJ1-5 TRBV10-3 . . TGTGCCATCAGTGAATCCGGGGGCGGTCAGCCCCAGCATTTT CAISESGGGQPQHF
TRBJ2-7 TRBV30 . . TGTGCCTGGAGTACCCCCTTGGGGGAGCAGTACTTC CAWSTPLGEQYF
TRBJ2-7 TRBV19 . . TGTGCCAGTAAGAGGACATCGGTATTCTACGAGCAGTACTTC CASKRTSVFYEQYF
TRBJ2-5 TRBV2 . TRBD2 TGTGCCAGCAGTGAAGAGAGTTTAGCGGGAGGGCCTGAGACCCAGTACTTC CASSEESLAGGPETQYF
TRBJ1-4 TRBV19 . TRBD1 TGTGCCAGTAGTATCACCGGGACAGGGGATGAAAAACTGTTTTTT CASSITGTGDEKLFF
TRBJ1-2 TRBV14 few . TGTGCCAGCAGCCAACTAATCTCAAATAACTATGGCTACACCTTC CASSQLISNNYGYTF
TRBJ2-5 TRBV6-1 few . TGTGCCAGCACCCGAACCAGGACACATCAAGAGACCCAGTACTTC CASTRTRTHQETQYF
TRBJ1-2 TRBV6-5 few TRBD1 TGTGCCAGCAGTCCTGGGACAGGTCATAACTATGGCTACACCTTC CASSPGTGHNYGYTF
TRBJ1-2 TRBV28 . TRBD1 TGTGCCAGCAGCCCCTCCGGGACAGGGGACAACTATGGCTACACCTTC CASSPSGTGDNYGYTF
TRBJ2-7 TRBV28 . . TGTGCCAGCAGTTTAGGGAGATACGAGCAGTACTTC CASSLGRYEQYF
TRBJ2-7 TRBV2 . . TGTGCCAGCGGACGATCCCCCTACGAGCAGTACTTC CASGRSPYEQYF
TRBJ1-1 TRBV30 . . TGTGCCTGGAGTGTCTTGGTGACAGTTGGGATGAACACTGAAGCTTTCTTT CAWSVLVTVGMNTEAFF